This T cell receptor (beta chain) was recorded in a study of shared clonotypes between healthy human individuals. The V gene lost 10 bases and the J gene lost 3 bases, with 13 bases spanning the gap. CDR1 and CDR2 (germline): MDHEN, SYDVKM. This CDR3 is 13 amino acids long. Some clones are missing from TCRdb's copy, which holds only in-frame ones; the method was immunoSEQ multiplex PCR. The table has 2.3 million or so clones, approximately 93% seen once. The study, taken as a whole, reports: Having only a few donors restricted how much genetic and exposure-history diversity was captured. Shared across a few donors were around 5% of the naive CD4 clonotypes. Blood was the sole source, and tissue repertoires probably differ.

Concerning this clone itself: Its antigen remains unknown.

This rearrangement joins TRBV28 to TRBJ2-1, with D perhaps being TRBD1 or TRBD2 (6 bases each). The sequenced sample consisted of naive CD4+ T cells from PBMCs. Documented subset: CD45RA+ positively selected. The clonotype was recovered from a man younger than 30 in good health. Some clones in this sample may be carry-over from other donors' samples. The CDR3 bases are TGTGCCATCGGGGGCTACCACTACAATGAGCAGTTCTTC. The encoded protein is CAIGGYHYNEQFF.